Listed below are T cell receptor beta chains from one sample, sequenced in a study of T cell repertoires in cytomegalovirus infection. TCRdb reprocessed the reads with MiXCR, giving one entry per CDR3 protein. The data contain some 150,000 distinct CDR3 sequences, under 8.5% of them singletons. Sequenced: PBMCs. All receptors come from a human donor in good health (CMV status not recorded). Some clones in this sample may be carry-over from other donors' samples. The CDR3 runs from the conserved cysteine through the conserved F or W. D genes are given only for firm matches. Rows may omit the clone size; those that give it use once, few, many or a size class.

v_gene	d_gene	abundance	j_gene	CDR3nt	CDR3aa
TRBV25-1	NA	many	TRBJ2-5	TGTGCCAGCAGTGACAGCGGGTACCAAGAGACCCAGTACTTC	CASSDSGYQETQYF
TRBV19	TRBD2	few	TRBJ2-1	TGTGCCAGTAGTGGGGCTAGCGGGGGAGTGGATGAGCAGTTCTTC	CASSGASGGVDEQFF
TRBV6-5	NA	many	TRBJ1-1	TGTGCCAGCAGTTACGACCAATCGAACACTGAAGCTTTCTTT	CASSYDQSNTEAFF
TRBV30	NA	many	TRBJ1-1	TGTGCCTGGAGTGTACAGGGCCTTCGGAACACTGAAGCTTTCTTT	CAWSVQGLRNTEAFF
TRBV14	NA	NA	TRBJ1-1	TGTGCCAGCAGCCAAGATGTAGGCAGCTACGCTGAAGCTTTCTTT	CASSQDVGSYAEAFF
TRBV6-5	NA	many	TRBJ1-1	TGTGCCAGCAGTTACCGGATACACACTGAAGCTTTCTTT	CASSYRIHTEAFF
TRBV7-2	TRBD2	many	TRBJ2-6	TGTGCCAGCAGCTTGACTAGCGGGGGGGCGGGGTCTGGGGCCAACGTCCTGACTTTC	CASSLTSGGAGSGANVLTF
TRBV12-3/TRBV12-4	NA	NA	TRBJ1-1	TGTGCCAGCAGTCGCAGCCAGAACACTGAAGCTTTCTTT	CASSRSQNTEAFF
TRBV15	NA	many	TRBJ2-7	TGTGCCACCAGCAGAGATAAGTTGGGGCGCCAGTACTTC	CATSRDKLGRQYF
TRBV18	TRBD1	many	TRBJ2-1	TGTGCCAGCTCACCCGAGACGGACAGGTACAATGAGCAGTTCTTC	CASSPETDRYNEQFF
TRBV12-3/TRBV12-4	TRBD2	many	TRBJ2-5	TGTGCCAGCCGCAAGCGGGGGGGTAATCAAGAGACCCAGTACTTC	CASRKRGGNQETQYF
TRBV11-2	NA	NA	TRBJ2-6	TGTGCCAGCAGCTTATTGGGCATCAACGTCCTGACTTTC	CASSLLGINVLTF
TRBV29-1	NA	few	TRBJ2-5	TGCAGCGTCGGGACGGTACAAGAGACCCAGTACTTC	CSVGTVQETQYF
TRBV7-9	TRBD1	many	TRBJ2-7	TGTGCCAGCTCAGGGGGGACAGGCAACTACGAGCAGTACTTC	CASSGGTGNYEQYF
TRBV11-3	TRBD1	many	TRBJ1-5	TGTGCCAGCAGCTCGCCGGACAGGGATAGCAATCAGCCCCAGCATTTT	CASSSPDRDSNQPQHF
TRBV7-6	TRBD1	many	TRBJ1-2	TGTGCCAGCAGCTTAGGAGATGGACAGGGCAACTATGGCTACACCTTC	CASSLGDGQGNYGYTF
TRBV28	TRBD2	many	TRBJ2-3	TGTGCCAGCAGTCCAGTGCGGGGGGCTCAAGATACGCAGTATTTT	CASSPVRGAQDTQYF
TRBV7-2	NA	many	TRBJ2-3	TGTGCCAGCAGCCCTCTCGGGCGCACAGATACGCAGTATTTT	CASSPLGRTDTQYF
TRBV7-2	NA	many	TRBJ2-7	TGTGCCAGCAGCTTAGCGGGAGTATACGAGCAGTACTTC	CASSLAGVYEQYF
TRBV7-2	NA	many	TRBJ1-2	TGTGCCAGCAGCTTAGCGGAGTCCTACTACACCTTC	CASSLAESYYTF
TRBV11-3	NA	many	TRBJ2-3	TGTGCCAGCAGCTTACGCGCGGGTATGGGAACAGATACGCAGTATTTT	CASSLRAGMGTDTQYF
TRBV7-8	TRBD2	many	TRBJ2-3	TGTGCCAGCAGCTACCAGACTAGCGGGCCAGATACGCAGTATTTT	CASSYQTSGPDTQYF
TRBV2	TRBD2	NA	TRBJ2-3	TGTGCCAGCAGTGAATTAGCGGGGGTCGGCACAGATACGCAGTATTTT	CASSELAGVGTDTQYF
TRBV28	NA	few	TRBJ2-7	TGTGCCAGCAGTTTTCGACCGAACTCCTACGAGCAGTACTTC	CASSFRPNSYEQYF
TRBV7-9	NA	many	TRBJ2-1	TGTGCCAGCAGCCGTGGACAGTCCTACAATGAGCAGTTCTTC	CASSRGQSYNEQFF
TRBV20-1	NA	many	TRBJ2-7	TGCAGTGCTAGAGGGACAGTTTCCTACGAGCAGTACTTC	CSARGTVSYEQYF
TRBV20-1	NA	few	TRBJ1-1	TGCAGTGCTAGAGATGGGCCGGCCACTGAAGCTTTCTTT	CSARDGPATEAFF
TRBV20-1	TRBD2	few	TRBJ2-1	TGCAGTGCTCGAGGTGTAGCTAGCGGGGGCCAGGGCAATGAGCAGTTCTTC	CSARGVASGGQGNEQFF
TRBV6-1	NA	many	TRBJ2-2	TGTGCCAGCAGCATCAGGATACCCGGGGAGCTGTTTTTT	CASSIRIPGELFF
TRBV7-2	NA	many	TRBJ1-4	TGTGCCAGCAGCTTAGATCCCACAGGGCTCACTAATGAAAAACTGTTTTTT	CASSLDPTGLTNEKLFF
TRBV7-2	NA	many	TRBJ1-1	TGTGCCAGCAGCTTAGTAGTGAACACTGAAGCTTTCTTT	CASSLVVNTEAFF
TRBV7-3	TRBD1	few	TRBJ2-1	TGTGCCAGCAGCTTAATCTCCGGGACAGGGGGCAGTGAGCAGTTCTTC	CASSLISGTGGSEQFF
TRBV5-1	NA	many	TRBJ2-3	TGCGCCAGCAGCCTACCGGCGGGGACCACAGATACGCAGTATTTT	CASSLPAGTTDTQYF
TRBV20-1	TRBD1	many	TRBJ1-6	TGCAGTGCTCCATTACAGGGGAATAATTCACCCCTCCACTTT	CSAPLQGNNSPLHF
TRBV7-9	NA	NA	TRBJ1-2	TGTGCCAGCAGTCCAGGGATAGCTAACTATGGCTACACCTTC	CASSPGIANYGYTF
TRBV5-1	NA	NA	TRBJ2-7	TGCGCCAGCAGCCCGGAGGCCAGGGGCTACGAGCAGTACTTC	CASSPEARGYEQYF
TRBV28	TRBD2	many	TRBJ2-3	TGTGCCAGCACCGTCCCAGCGGGGGGCCCCACAGATACGCAGTATTTT	CASTVPAGGPTDTQYF
TRBV7-9	NA	NA	TRBJ2-5	TGTGCCAGCAGCTTCCCCCGACGGGAGACCCAGTACTTC	CASSFPRRETQYF
TRBV19	TRBD1	many	TRBJ2-1	TGTGCCAGTAGTGTAACCGGGACAGGGGATGAGCAGTTCTTC	CASSVTGTGDEQFF
TRBV6-2/TRBV6-3	NA	many	TRBJ2-1	TGTGCCAGCAGGGAACGATCTAGGGCATTGGGTTACAATGAGCAGTTCTTC	CASRERSRALGYNEQFF
TRBV29-1	NA	many	TRBJ1-3	TGCAGCGCCAGGGAGGGAACTGGAAACACCATATATTTT	CSAREGTGNTIYF
TRBV11-2	TRBD1	NA	TRBJ2-1	TGTGCCAGCAGCTTAGAGGGACAGGGGGCGGATGAGCAGTTCTTC	CASSLEGQGADEQFF
TRBV24-1	NA	few	TRBJ1-1	TGTGCCACCAGTGATATCAGGACTATGAACACTGAAGCTTTCTTT	CATSDIRTMNTEAFF
TRBV2	NA	many	TRBJ2-3	TGTGCCAGCAGTTTCCAGGGCTCGGGTGCGCAGTATTTT	CASSFQGSGAQYF
TRBV20-1	TRBD2	few	TRBJ2-5	TGCAGTGCTAGAGGAGGGCTAGCGGGGCTGGGTGGAGAGACCCAGTACTTC	CSARGGLAGLGGETQYF
TRBV7-6	NA	many	TRBJ2-7	TGTGCCAGCAGCCAGACCCGCGCGGCGACAGCCTACGAGCAGTACTTC	CASSQTRAATAYEQYF
TRBV7-2	TRBD1	many	TRBJ2-2	TGTGCCAGCAACAGGGGGTTGACCGGGGAGCTGTTTTTT	CASNRGLTGELFF
TRBV20-1	NA	NA	TRBJ2-4	TGCAGTGCTAGAGACAGGCCCGGGAACATTCAGTACTTC	CSARDRPGNIQYF
TRBV28	NA	many	TRBJ1-6	TGTGCCAGCAGCCGGAGGGACTGGGAAAATTCACCCCTCCACTTT	CASSRRDWENSPLHF
TRBV7-2	TRBD2	many	TRBJ2-7	TGTGCCAGCAGCTCCTCCGGCGGGGGTCGCGAGCAGTACTTC	CASSSSGGGREQYF
TRBV29-1	NA	NA	TRBJ2-2	TGCAGCGCCTTAGGGGGGGGTCGAGACACCGGGGAGCTGTTTTTT	CSALGGGRDTGELFF
TRBV20-1	TRBD1	many	TRBJ1-1	TGCAGTGCTAGGACTCCACAGGGGAGGGCTTCGAACGCTGAAGCTTTCTTT	CSARTPQGRASNAEAFF
TRBV5-4	NA	many	TRBJ1-1	TGTGCCAGCAGCTCCCAGGGTATCGGAGGGAACACTGAAGCTTTCTTT	CASSSQGIGGNTEAFF
TRBV5-5	NA	NA	TRBJ1-5	TGTGCCAGCAGTCGTGACAGAAATAGCAATCAGCCCCAGCATTTT	CASSRDRNSNQPQHF
TRBV28	NA	many	TRBJ2-2	TGTGCCAGCAGTTTCTGGGACGGGCCCCGAGAGACGAACACCGGGGAGCTGTTTTTT	CASSFWDGPRETNTGELFF
TRBV7-2	NA	NA	TRBJ2-2	TGTGCCAGCAGCTTAGACCAGGAGAACACCGAGGAGCTGTTTTTT	CASSLDQENTEELFF
TRBV4-1	TRBD1	NA	TRBJ2-3	TGCGCCAGCAGCCCCCCGGACAGGGAGGCAGATACGCAGTATTTT	CASSPPDREADTQYF
TRBV12-3/TRBV12-4	NA	many	TRBJ1-1	TGTGCCAGCAGCATCAAACCGGACACTGAAGCTTTCTTT	CASSIKPDTEAFF